Described below is a single T cell receptor beta chain sequence and its context. Treatment of the sample: randomized to nivolumab then ipilimumab (arm A) or the reverse (arm B). Sorted cells were live CD3+CD8+, lacking CD19 and CD56, from PBMCs. The data were taken from a study of sequential checkpoint blockade in melanoma. Study-wide background: Arm A got nivolumab then ipilimumab; arm B the reverse, 1:1. Maintenance nivolumab came after either treatment sequence.

Produced via immunoSEQ multiplex PCR; TCRdb's table is partial and in-frame only. The sample holds approximately 10,000 clones, approximately 80% seen once. This CDR3 has 16 residues. Per the germline V gene, CDR1 is MRHNA and CDR2 is SNTAGT. Germline trimming cut 4 bases from V and 0 bases from J; bases unmatched to any gene: 4. The rearrangement uses TRBV6-4 and TRBJ2-3; 10 nucleotides line up with TRBD2. This specimen was CD8+ T cells sorted from blood (inferred from file names), taken from a patient given nivolumab and ipilimumab in sequence. This TCR was recovered from a human donor with melanoma. The CDR3 protein is CASSVSGGSSTDTQYF. The CDR3 bases are TGTGCCAGCAGTGTTAGCGGGGGGTCCAGCACAGATACGCAGTATTTT.